The entry that follows covers one T cell receptor beta chain sequence. The data were taken from a study of OX40 agonist ivuxolimab in advanced cancers. Study-wide background: The patients received agonistic anti-OX40 (CD134) antibody ivuxolimab. The dose-escalation cohort was roughly 83% male, with a mean age of approximately 61 years, ranging roughly 23 to 85.

TCRdb's table, derived via immunoSEQ multiplex PCR, lists solely in-frame clones and lacks some. This sample has around 94,000 clones, with around 90% found just once. The V and J ends lost 2 bases and 5 bases respectively, with 14 bases between them. Germline V lookup: CDR1 SGHKS, CDR2 YYEKEE (reference sequence). The CDR3 covers 14 residues. Sequenced here: CD4+ or CD8+ T cells sorted from blood, sampled in a trial of the OX40 agonist ivuxolimab. The V gene is TRBV5-5, the J gene TRBJ2-7; D is possibly TRBD1 (6 bases). The receptor was isolated from an adult with an advanced solid tumor such as melanoma, head and neck, liver or kidney cancer. For the CDR3, the DNA is TGTGCCAGCAGCTTCACAGGGTCCTCTCACGAGCAGTACTTC. Its protein product is CASSFTGSSHEQYF.